This T cell receptor (beta chain) is drawn from a study of vaccination and CD4 T cells after COVID-19. Study-level information: Convalescent persons amounted to six males plus four females, two of whom were Hispanic. Post-COVID draws came a median roughly 97 days after diagnosis (range 35 to 161). SARS-CoV-2, HCoV-NL63, HCoV-OC43 and HCoV-229E supplied the overlapping spike peptides used to stimulate cells.

Comment on this clonotype: What it binds is unknown.

Treatment noted: roughly 11-day PBMC culture with coronavirus spike peptide pools or control peptides (ViraFEST assay). Oncomine TCR Beta short-read sequencing was applied to DNA from cultured CD4+ T cells. From CD4+ T cells that had been cultured, genomic DNA was extracted. MiXCR, applied by TCRdb to the PCR reads, yields one record per CDR3 protein. The sample holds about 15,000 distinct CDR3 sequences; approximately 53% are singletons and the top ten take approximately 12%. Sample: CD4+ T cells from blood, cultured in vitro. This TCR was sampled from a human donor who had recovered from COVID-19.

The CDR3 sequence is CASSSYPQVGQETQYF. CDR3 DNA: TGTGCCAGCAGCTCTTACCCACAGGTCGGGCAAGAGACCCAGTACTTC. The V gene is TRBV7-9, the J gene TRBJ2-5, with TRBD1 as a possible D gene (5 bases). Looked up from germline, CDR1 is SEHNR and CDR2 is FQNEAQ (reference sequence). The CDR3 contains 16 residues. The V end lost 4 bases, the J end lost 2 bases, and 17 bases lay between the germline ends.